This T cell receptor (beta chain) comes out of a study of somatic mutations in cytotoxic T cells in rheumatoid arthritis. Broader study findings: Among rheumatoid arthritis patients and age-matched healthy controls, CD8+ T-cell clonality was not significantly different. Unidentified antigens were the targets of the expanded CD8+ clones.

V lost 6 bases to trimming and J lost 7 bases; unmatched junction nucleotides: 11. Germline loops: CDR1 MGHRA, CDR2 YSYEKL. The CDR3 is 17 amino acids. Method: immunoSEQ multiplex PCR; TCRdb's copy keeps in-frame clones and lacks some. The table lists roughly 23,000 clones, about 77% of them singletons. This clone is categorized as medium-sized. The antigen remains unidentified. This chain connects TRBV4-1 to TRBJ2-1; 14 bases match TRBD2. Sequencing was done on a sample of CD8+ T cells sorted from blood. The receptor was derived from an adult with rheumatoid arthritis. The CDR3 sequence is CASSRLGLAGAENEQFF. In DNA form, the CDR3 reads TGCGCCAGCAGTCGACTGGGACTAGCGGGAGCCGAGAATGAGCAGTTCTTC.